This TCR beta chain was recorded in a study of early T cells in non-severe SARS-CoV-2 infection. Study at large: Bulk RNA taken from unsorted whole blood was sequenced, leaving chains unpaired.

The library protocol tagged individual cDNA molecules with unique molecular identifiers. TCRdb passed the 5' RACE reads through MiXCR, listing each CDR3 protein once. The data contain 75,000 to 80,000 distinct CDR3 sequences, about 16% of them seen just once; the ten biggest clones take up about 3.1%. Concerning this clonotype itself: Its matching antigen is unknown.

CDR1 is KGHSH, CDR2 LQKENI, per germline. The CDR3 is made up of 12 amino acids. V was cut by 4 bases and J by 7 bases, with 11 bases left in between. Regarding the study as a whole: VDJdb matching favored anti-spike CD8 responses, missing private and CD4 specificities.

This clonotype originated in an adult who was a healthcare worker with PCR-confirmed SARS-CoV-2 infection or an uninfected control (not recorded which). V gene TRBV18 combines with J gene TRBJ2-7; D is uncertain. Sequencing input: whole blood. Here the CDR3 reads CASSQKGEEQYF. CDR3 nucleotides: TGTGCCAGCTCACAAAAGGGCGAGGAGCAGTACTTC.